This T cell receptor beta chain was sequenced during a study of cytomegalovirus exposure and HLA in healthy donors. This clone was picked up a small number of times. Primers included in the PCR were 60 Vbeta and 13 Jbeta primers. Measured with immunoSEQ multiplex PCR; TCRdb has only the in-frame clones, and not every one. The repertoire holds some 120,000 clones, about 70% seen once, with more than 0.7% in the top ten. The ends were cut back, 2 bases at V and 2 bases at J, with 10 bases in the middle. CDR1 SGHRS and CDR2 YFSETQ come from the germline V gene. This CDR3 has 15 amino acids. The sequencing input was PBMCs. V gene TRBV5-1 combines with J gene TRBJ1-4; D uncertain. The sequence was obtained from a woman younger than 45 in good health and CMV-seronegative. The CDR3 bases are TGCGCCAGCAGCTTAGGCCGGAGGACTAATGAAAAACTGTTTTTT. Protein product: CASSLGRRTNEKLFF. The complete variable domain, with remaining parts taken from reference TRBV5-1 and TRBJ1-4, reads KAGVTQTPRYLIKTRGQQVTLSCSPISGHRSVSWYQQTPGQGLQFLFEYFSETQRNKGNFPGRFSGRQFSNSRSEMNVSTLELGDSALYLCASSLGRRTNEKLFFGSGTQLSVL.